This T cell receptor (beta chain) came from a study of blood T cells in healthy people across ages. This clonotype was detected a few times. Through a sample-barcoded 5' primer and a J-beta primer mix, a second PCR was run for roughly 6 to 12 cycles. Each TCR beta cDNA got a 12-nucleotide random molecular identifier. CDR3-containing paired-end reads numbered at least 2.5 million in each sample. One entry per CDR3 protein results from TCRdb running MiXCR on the 5' RACE reads. The data contain 750,000 to 850,000 distinct CDR3 sequences, 25% of them singletons. Losses at the gene ends were 4 bases for V and 2 bases for J; bases not matched to a gene: 3. Germline values: CDR1 SQVTM, CDR2 ANQGSEA. This CDR3 is built from 14 residues. These data also formed part of another study, on T cells of mothers and their children. This second study says: The study sampled three healthy Caucasian mothers and their six children.

The sequence derives from a boy between 10 and 17 years old in good health. Sequencing used blood. V is TRBV29-1 and J is TRBJ1-4; 8 nucleotides match TRBD1. The DNA for the CDR3 is TGCAGCGTTGGGACAGGGCGGACTAATGAAAAACTGTTTTTT. Its protein is CSVGTGRTNEKLFF. Based on the CDR3 plus reference TRBV29-1 and TRBJ1-4, the full variable domain is SAVISQKPSRDICQRGTSLTIQCQVDSQVTMMFWYRQQPGQSLTLIATANQGSEATYESGFVIDKFPISRPNLTFSTLTVSNMSPEDSSIYLCSVGTGRTNEKLFFGSGTQLSVL.